The 20 T cell receptor beta chains below all came from one sample that was sequenced in a study of cytomegalovirus exposure and HLA in healthy donors. Both 60 Vbeta primers and 13 Jbeta primers went into the PCR. The repertoire was sequenced with immunoSEQ multiplex PCR; TCRdb's copy has only in-frame clones and lacks some. The sample includes about 120,000 clones, 70% to 80% of them seen just once. Sequencing used PBMCs. Receptors originate from a man aged 30 to 45 in good health and CMV-seropositive.

The rearrangement links TRBV7-3 to TRBJ2-3; no reliable D call. The CDR3 has 15 amino acids. V was cut by 4 bases and J by 3 bases, with 14 bases left in between. CDR1 SGHTA and CDR2 FQGTGA come from the germline V gene. CDR3 sequence (DNA): TGTGCCAGCAGCTCGACCCCATCCGGGACAGATACGCAGTATTTT. This gives the protein CASSSTPSGTDTQYF. The variable domain in full, with the rest retrieved from reference TRBV7-3 and TRBJ2-3, is GAGVSQTPSNKVTEKGKYVELRCDPISGHTALYWYRQSLGQGPEFLIYFQGTGAADDSGLPNDRFFAVRPEGSVSTLKIQRTERGDSAVYLCASSSTPSGTDTQYFGPGTRLTVL.

This clone has a handful of counts. The chain's CDR3 is CASSLAPPGDRRIGELFF. The CDR3 region has the DNA TGTGCCAGCAGCTTAGCTCCCCCAGGGGACAGGCGCATCGGGGAGCTGTTTTTT. This chain connects TRBV7-6 to TRBJ2-2; TRBD1 matches at 8 bases. Germline V gene data show CDR1 as SGHVS and CDR2 as FNYEAQ. The CDR3 contains 18 residues. The ends lost 0 bases at V and 7 bases at J; junction bases unmatched: 13.

The chain joins TRBV11-3 to TRBJ2-5, with TRBD1 as a possible D gene (5 bases). This CDR3 has 13 amino acids. In germline, CDR1 is SGHNT, CDR2 YENEEA. V shed 6 bases and J shed 3 bases, with 11 bases lying between them. The CDR3: CASRQQVKETQYF. CDR3 nucleotide sequence: TGTGCCAGCAGACAACAGGTTAAAGAGACCCAGTACTTC.

The V call is TRBV15, the J call TRBJ1-1, with D uncertain. Germline V CDR1 and CDR2: LNHNV, YYDKDF (reference sequence). This CDR3 contains 11 residues. Between the trimmed V and J ends, which lost 11 bases and 5 bases, there was a span of 12 bases. This CDR3 reads CASSKTTEAFF. The DNA of the CDR3 is TGTGCCTCTTCTAAGACTACTGAAGCTTTCTTT.

This clone was found a few times. This chain links TRBV29-1 with TRBJ2-7, with 8 bases fitting TRBD2. Trimming took 4 bases from V and 4 from J; bases not matched to a gene: 12. CDR1 is SQVTM and CDR2 is ANQGSEA in the germline V gene. The CDR3 sequence is 15 residues long. CDR3 sequence reads: CSVALRLARFYEQYF. In nucleotides, the CDR3 is TGCAGCGTTGCCCTGAGACTAGCGAGATTTTACGAGCAGTACTTC.

The chain couples TRBV6-5 to TRBJ1-2; D may be TRBD1 (6 bases). Germline V gene lookup returns CDR1 MNHEY and CDR2 SVGAGI. V lost 6 bases and J 4 bases, leaving 15 bases between the germline ends. The CDR3 consists of 14 residues. The CDR3 DNA sequence: TGTGCCAGCAGAGCAACAGGGAAACGCTATGGCTACACCTTC. Translation gives CASRATGKRYGYTF.

The chain uses TRBV9 and TRBJ1-2; D perhaps matches TRBD1 (6 bases). Germline V lookup: CDR1 SGDLS, CDR2 YYNGEE. The CDR3 covers 13 residues. Trimming removed 3 bases at V and 7 bases at J, with 13 bases between. The CDR3 sequence is CASSALGARGYTF. The CDR3 DNA reads as TGTGCCAGCAGCGCCTTGGGGGCTCGTGGCTACACCTTC.

The CDR3 DNA sequence: TGTGCCAGCAGCCCCAGGGTGGGGTCCCCGCACGAGCAGTACTTC. It encodes CASSPRVGSPHEQYF. This chain joins TRBV11-3 and TRBJ2-7; possible D gene TRBD1, 5 bases. V lost 5 bases and J lost 5, with 19 bases in between. CDR1 and CDR2 (germline): SGHNT, YENEEA. The CDR3 extends over 15 amino acids. The complete variable domain, with remaining parts taken from reference TRBV11-3 and TRBJ2-7, reads EAGVVQSPRYKIIEKKQPVAFWCNPISGHNTLYWYLQNLGQGPELLIRYENEEAVDDSQLPKDRFSAERLKGVDSTLKIQPAELGDSAVYLCASSPRVGSPHEQYFGPGTRLTVT.

This clone has only a few counts. The genes are TRBV2 and TRBJ1-1; D unresolved. V gave up 3 bases and J gave up 3 bases, with 11 bases separating them. The CDR3 has 14 amino acids. From germline, CDR1 is SNHLY and CDR2 FYNNEI. CDR3 region: CASSDTAGDTEAFF. The DNA of the CDR3 is TGTGCCAGCAGTGACACGGCGGGAGACACTGAAGCTTTCTTT.

The chain joins TRBV4-2 to TRBJ1-1; 9 bases agree with TRBD1. This CDR3 comprises 15 residues. J lost 0 bases, V lost 5 bases, and 4 bases had no gene match. The germline V gene encodes CDR1 LGHNA and CDR2 YNFKEQ. The CDR3 nucleotides are TGTGCCAGCAGCTGGACAGGGGCGTTGAACACTGAAGCTTTCTTT. It specifies CASSWTGALNTEAFF.

The chain has TRBV27 and TRBJ2-3; 11 bases line up with TRBD2. CDR3 length: 15 residues. J gave up 0 bases and V 6 bases, and 2 bases lay outside the gene matches. The V gene's germline CDR1 is MNHEY and CDR2 SMNVEV (reference sequence). CDR3 coding DNA: TGTGCCAGCAGACGGACTAGCGGGAGCACAGATACGCAGTATTTT. As protein: CASRRTSGSTDTQYF.

Note on this clone: The junction differs from germline at one of its ends, possibly a read error. The chain uses TRBV28 and TRBJ1-2; perhaps TRBD1 as D (5 bases). There are 12 residues in the CDR3. CDR1 is MDHEN and CDR2 is SYDVKM in the germline V gene. CDR3 sequence: CAGRGDNYGYTF. The DNA of the CDR3 is TGTGCCGGCAGAGGGGATAACTATGGCTACACCTTC.

The chain combines TRBV6-1 with TRBJ2-7; 9 bases line up with TRBD1. After removal of 4 bases from V and 6 bases from J, the junction contained 13 bases not matched to a gene. Germline CDR1 is MNHNS and CDR2 is SASEGT. The CDR3 sequence is 16 residues long. CDR3 nucleotides: TGTGCCAGCAGTGTAACACAGGGGGCGGTATGGCTCGAGCAGTACTTC. Translating gives CASSVTQGAVWLEQYF.

The chain has TRBV7-3 and TRBJ1-1, with D perhaps TRBD1 (5 bases). CDR1 and CDR2 (germline): SGHTA, FQGTGA. Trimming took 2 bases from V and 1 from J, leaving 8 bases between them. The CDR3 contains 14 residues. CDR3 in amino acids: CASSLLGGNTEAFF. For the CDR3, the DNA is TGTGCCAGCAGCTTACTGGGGGGGAACACTGAAGCTTTCTTT.

This chain joins TRBV7-6 and TRBJ2-5; 7 nucleotides agree with TRBD2. Per the germline V gene, CDR1 is SGHVS and CDR2 is FNYEAQ. Trimming cost V 5 bases and J 0 bases; bases outside gene matches: 9. This CDR3 region has 16 residues. The CDR3 region is CASSETSAMYQETQYF. The CDR3 bases are TGTGCCAGCAGCGAAACTAGCGCGATGTACCAAGAGACCCAGTACTTC.

This chain connects TRBV4-3 to TRBJ1-2; 9 positions agree with TRBD1. CDR1 is LGHNA, CDR2 YSLEER, per germline. The CDR3 sequence is 13 residues long. The V gene end was trimmed by 4 bases and the J gene end by 8 bases; junction bases not matched to a gene: 5. The CDR3 bases are TGCGCCAGCAGCCCCTACAGGGGGCTGGGCTACACCTTC. This gives the protein CASSPYRGLGYTF.

The count of this clone is one. The V and J genes are TRBV7-6 and TRBJ2-2, with 9 bases fitting TRBD1. Germline V gene lookup returns CDR1 SGHVS and CDR2 FNYEAQ. The trim removed 8 bases at V and 0 bases at J, leaving 7 bases unmatched. The CDR3 contains 16 residues. CDR3 DNA: TGTGCCAGCGCACAAGGACAGGGGACGAACACCGGGGAGCTGTTTTTT. Amino acid sequence: CASAQGQGTNTGELFF. The full variable domain, its missing parts supplied by reference TRBV7-6 and TRBJ2-2, is GAGVSQSPRYKVTKRGQDVALRCDPISGHVSLYWYRQALGQGPEFLTYFNYEAQQDKSGLPNDRFSAERPEGSISTLTIQRTEQRDSAMYRCASAQGQGTNTGELFFGEGSRLTVL.

This rearrangement joins TRBV11-3 to TRBJ2-3; TRBD1 might be the D (6 bases). Trimming removed 6 bases from V and 0 bases from J, with 13 bases in between. Germline values: CDR1 SGHNT, CDR2 YENEEA. CDR3 length: 15 residues. The CDR3 nucleotides read TGTGCCAGCAGTAATACAGGGATTAGCACAGATACGCAGTATTTT. Amino acids: CASSNTGISTDTQYF.

J is TRBJ1-2 and V is TRBV28, with D possibly being TRBD1 (6 bases). The CDR3 spans 14 residues. Between the trimmed V and J ends, which lost 2 bases and 8 bases, there was a span of 15 bases. From germline, CDR1 is MDHEN and CDR2 SYDVKM. Here the CDR3 DNA reads TGTGCCAGCAGTTTACCTCGGGGGGCGCAGGGCTACACCTTC. It yields the protein CASSLPRGAQGYTF.

This rearrangement joins TRBV7-2 to TRBJ2-1; possibly TRBD1 for D (5 bases). CDR3 length equals 16 residues. Germline V lookup: CDR1 SGHTA, CDR2 FQGNSA. V lost 0 bases, J lost 0 bases, and 9 bases lay in between. The CDR3 DNA is TGTGCCAGCAGCTTAGCAGGGGTTAGCTCCTACAATGAGCAGTTCTTC. Encoded protein: CASSLAGVSSYNEQFF.